Listed below are T cell receptor beta chains from one sample, sequenced in a study of cytomegalovirus exposure and HLA in healthy donors. Clones were read by immunoSEQ multiplex PCR, and TCRdb kept only the in-frame ones, dropping some. The sample holds about 110,000 clones, 88% seen once. Sequencing was carried out using PBMCs. The receptors stem from a woman aged 25-40 years in good health and CMV-seropositive. CDR3s include the opening cysteine and the closing phenylalanine or tryptophan. The D gene is left open where the match is weak. Size is omitted from some rows. Given values are once, few, many or a class for expanded clones.

v_gene: TRBV6-5
abundance: NA
len: 14
j_gene: TRBJ1-2
d_gene: NA
CDR3nt: TGTGCCAGCAGTTACAGACTTGGAAGCTATGGCTACACCTTC
CDR3aa: CASSYRLGSYGYTF

v_gene: TRBV10-2
abundance: NA
len: 13
j_gene: TRBJ2-5
d_gene: NA
CDR3nt: TGCGCCAGCAGCGAGGCGGGCCAAGAGACCCAGTACTTC
CDR3aa: CASSEAGQETQYF

v_gene: TRBV28
abundance: NA
len: 15
j_gene: TRBJ1-2
d_gene: TRBD1
CDR3nt: TGTGCCAGCAGTTTATTTCGACAGGGGGCTGACGGCTACACCTTC
CDR3aa: CASSLFRQGADGYTF

v_gene: TRBV9
abundance: NA
len: 15
j_gene: TRBJ1-3
d_gene: NA
CDR3nt: TGTGCCAGCAGCCCCCCAGCCGGGGCTGGAAACACCATATATTTT
CDR3aa: CASSPPAGAGNTIYF

v_gene: TRBV5-1
abundance: NA
len: 15
j_gene: TRBJ2-3
d_gene: TRBD2
CDR3nt: TGCGCCAGCAGCTTGGTATCTAGCGGGGGGGATACGCAGTATTTT
CDR3aa: CASSLVSSGGDTQYF

v_gene: TRBV9
abundance: NA
len: 14
j_gene: TRBJ2-2
d_gene: NA
CDR3nt: TGTGCCAGCAGCCTAGGGGGTGGAGGCGGGGAGCTGTTTTTT
CDR3aa: CASSLGGGGGELFF

v_gene: TRBV27
abundance: NA
len: 16
j_gene: TRBJ2-1
d_gene: TRBD1
CDR3nt: TGTGCCAGCAGTCCCGCCGACAGGGAAACCTGGAATGAGCAGTTCTTC
CDR3aa: CASSPADRETWNEQFF

v_gene: TRBV9
abundance: NA
len: 14
j_gene: TRBJ1-5
d_gene: NA
CDR3nt: TGTGCCAGCAGCGGTGGAGGTCCGGGGCAGCCCCAGCATTTT
CDR3aa: CASSGGGPGQPQHF

v_gene: TRBV19
abundance: NA
len: 14
j_gene: TRBJ2-1
d_gene: NA
CDR3nt: TGTGCCAGTAGAGGGTCAGGGGCCTACAATGAGCAGTTCTTC
CDR3aa: CASRGSGAYNEQFF

v_gene: TRBV5-1
abundance: NA
len: 18
j_gene: TRBJ1-1
d_gene: TRBD1
CDR3nt: TGCGCCAGCAGCCCCCTTGGGGCGTCGACAGGGGTGAACACTGAAGCTTTCTTT
CDR3aa: CASSPLGASTGVNTEAFF

v_gene: TRBV27
abundance: NA
len: 14
j_gene: TRBJ1-5
d_gene: TRBD1
CDR3nt: TGTGCCAGCAGTGGGGACAGGGACAATCAGCCCCAGCATTTT
CDR3aa: CASSGDRDNQPQHF

v_gene: TRBV27
abundance: NA
len: 16
j_gene: TRBJ2-3
d_gene: TRBD2
CDR3nt: TGTGCCAGCAGTTTGAATAGCGGGGGGGCTGGAGATACGCAGTATTTT
CDR3aa: CASSLNSGGAGDTQYF

v_gene: TRBV4-2
abundance: NA
len: 15
j_gene: TRBJ1-1
d_gene: TRBD1
CDR3nt: TGTGCCAGCAGCCAAGGGGACAGAGTGAACACTGAAGCTTTCTTT
CDR3aa: CASSQGDRVNTEAFF

v_gene: TRBV15
abundance: NA
len: 18
j_gene: TRBJ2-1
d_gene: NA
CDR3nt: TGTGCCACCAGCAGAGATCCGTGGGGCGTTAGCTCCTACAATGAGCAGTTCTTC
CDR3aa: CATSRDPWGVSSYNEQFF

v_gene: TRBV4-3
abundance: NA
len: 15
j_gene: TRBJ1-1
d_gene: NA
CDR3nt: TGCGCCAGCAGCCAAGAAGCAGGTCAGAACACTGAAGCTTTCTTT
CDR3aa: CASSQEAGQNTEAFF

v_gene: TRBV7-2
abundance: NA
len: 13
j_gene: TRBJ2-7
d_gene: NA
CDR3nt: TGTGCCAGCAGCTTTGACATCGGATTCGAGCAGTACTTC
CDR3aa: CASSFDIGFEQYF

v_gene: TRBV14
abundance: NA
len: 14
j_gene: TRBJ2-5
d_gene: TRBD1
CDR3nt: TGTGCCAGCAGTCATACAGGGGTCCAAGAGACCCAGTACTTC
CDR3aa: CASSHTGVQETQYF

v_gene: TRBV28
abundance: NA
len: 13
j_gene: TRBJ1-2
d_gene: TRBD1
CDR3nt: TGTGCCAGCAGATTACAGGGGGGCTATGGCTACACCTTC
CDR3aa: CASRLQGGYGYTF

v_gene: TRBV28
abundance: NA
len: 16
j_gene: TRBJ2-3
d_gene: TRBD2
CDR3nt: TGTGCCAGCAGTCTGGTTATTAGCGGGAGCACAGATACGCAGTATTTT
CDR3aa: CASSLVISGSTDTQYF

v_gene: TRBV6-5
abundance: NA
len: 15
j_gene: TRBJ1-4
d_gene: TRBD1
CDR3nt: TGTGCCAGCAGAACGACAGGGGCGGGTAATGAAAAACTGTTTTTT
CDR3aa: CASRTTGAGNEKLFF

v_gene: TRBV6-5
abundance: NA
len: 14
j_gene: TRBJ2-2
d_gene: NA
CDR3nt: TGTGCCAGCAGTTACCTCGGCGGGACCGGGGAGCTGTTTTTT
CDR3aa: CASSYLGGTGELFF

v_gene: TRBV7-2
abundance: once
len: 14
j_gene: TRBJ2-3
d_gene: TRBD1
CDR3nt: TGTGCCAGCAGCCCGCGACAGGGGGCCGATACGCAGTATTTT
CDR3aa: CASSPRQGADTQYF